These T cell receptor beta chains were read from a single sample in a study of OX40 agonist ivuxolimab in advanced cancers. Using immunoSEQ multiplex PCR, the repertoire was profiled, and TCRdb retains in-frame clones only, with some absent. This sample has roughly 34,000 clones; around 70% occur once, and the top ten carry around 18%. The sequencing used CD4+ or CD8+ T cells sorted from blood, collected in a trial of the OX40 agonist ivuxolimab. The receptors derive from an adult with an advanced solid tumor such as melanoma, head and neck, liver or kidney cancer. Both conserved end residues are part of each CDR3. The order of the fields is V gene, CDR3 length, CDR3 protein.

TRBV5-6	15	CASSTQGFMNTEAFF
TRBV7-9	12	CASSQGTAEQYF
TRBV19	16	CASGSRSGGAGNEQFF
TRBV19	15	CASSIQTTGIKTQYF
TRBV7-9	13	CASSLANNQPQHF
TRBV28	14	CASSLPGAGNTIYF
TRBV27	15	CASSLYRGRGDTQYF
TRBV9	14	CASSVEGIGNTIYF
TRBV27	15	CASSSIFANTGELFF
TRBV7-9	14	CASRGTGVNTEAFF
TRBV9	15	CASSPGAVSNYGYTF
TRBV6-4	14	CASSEGRGGTEAFF
TRBV7-3	14	CASSPGGGLETQYF
TRBV11-3	15	CASSLHPTREDTQYF
TRBV5-6	13	CASRRQVRDGYTF
TRBV11-2	15	CASSLVGTGNYGYTF
TRBV6-6	14	CASSSPGGAGGYTF
TRBV14	11	CASSQGYEQYF
TRBV6-6	14	CASSYPAGSHGYTF
TRBV4-1	17	CASSQPRPTGGYDTQYF
TRBV19	15	CASSISGQGANEQFF
TRBV7-2	17	CASSLLRREYSNQPQHF
TRBV10-3	14	CAISETEASYEQYF
TRBV10-3	14	CAISEWGSNEKLFF
TRBV5-1	15	CASSVFLAGQETQYF